What follows are 30 T cell receptor beta chains derived from one specimen sequenced in a study of T cell changes during pregnancy in multiple sclerosis. This table comes from immunoSEQ multiplex PCR, and its TCRdb copy is limited to in-frame clones, with some not included. The table has about 110,000 clones, approximately 90% seen once. The sequencing here drew on peripheral blood, taken in the third trimester of pregnancy. These receptors were taken from a female donor with multiple sclerosis, enrolled in a pregnancy study.

The rearrangement joins TRBV6-6 to TRBJ1-2, with no clear D. Trimming pared 6 bases from V and 4 bases from J, leaving 12 bases between. Germline CDR1 is MNHNY and CDR2 is SVGAGI (reference sequence). The CDR3 runs to 13 residues. Written as DNA, the CDR3 is TGTGCCAGCAGCCTCACGGGTGGCTATGGCTACACCTTC. Translation gives CASSLTGGYGYTF.

The J gene is TRBJ1-3, the V gene TRBV7-8; D not resolved. This CDR3 spans 14 amino acids. V was trimmed by 1 base and J by 0 bases, leaving 4 bases between them. The V gene's germline CDR1 is SGHVS and CDR2 FQNEAQ. DNA for the CDR3: TGTGCCAGCAGCTTAGGACTCTCTGGAAACACCATATATTTT. Translation: CASSLGLSGNTIYF.

The rearrangement links TRBV5-1 to TRBJ1-2; possible D gene TRBD1, 6 bases. This CDR3 region has 13 residues. V shed 2 bases and J shed 9 bases, with 14 bases lying between them. Germline lookup yields CDR1 SGHRS and CDR2 YFSETQ. In nucleotides, the CDR3 is TGCGCCAGCAGCTTAGACACCCAGGGGAGCTACACCTTC. Its protein is CASSLDTQGSYTF. The full variable domain, rest sourced from reference TRBV5-1 and TRBJ1-2, is KAGVTQTPRYLIKTRGQQVTLSCSPISGHRSVSWYQQTPGQGLQFLFEYFSETQRNKGNFPGRFSGRQFSNSRSEMNVSTLELGDSALYLCASSLDTQGSYTFGSGTRLTVV.

This clone appeared once. The rearrangement joins TRBV10-3 to TRBJ2-1, with 11 bases fitting TRBD1. The CDR3 consists of 14 residues. Per germline, CDR1 ENHRY and CDR2 SYGVKD. With V trimmed by 8 bases and J by 5 bases, 5 bases remained unmatched. CDR3 bases: TGTGCCATCGGCCGGGACAGGGGGGACAATGAGCAGTTCTTC. Translation: CAIGRDRGDNEQFF.

The chain couples TRBV28 to TRBJ1-4; 8 nucleotides line up with TRBD1. The CDR3 length is 14 residues. With 7 bases clipped from V and 8 bases from J, the junction kept 9 bases outside the gene matches. CDR1 is MDHEN, CDR2 SYDVKM, per germline. CDR3 bases: TGTGCCAGCACCTCGGACAGGGATGGAGAAAAACTGTTTTTT. Protein product: CASTSDRDGEKLFF.

The rearrangement links TRBV28 to TRBJ2-3; 11 bases match TRBD2. Looked up from germline, CDR1 is MDHEN and CDR2 is SYDVKM. Germline trimming cut 5 bases from V and 6 bases from J; bases unmatched to any gene: 7. CDR3 length equals 15 residues. The CDR3 is CASSVAGGGVDTQYF. CDR3 in DNA: TGTGCCAGCAGTGTAGCGGGAGGGGGAGTGGATACGCAGTATTTT.

The chain is built from TRBV11-3 and TRBJ2-2; D is perhaps TRBD2 (5 bases). This CDR3 contains 14 residues. The V end lost 1 base, the J end lost 6 bases, and 9 bases lay between the germline ends. Looked up from germline, CDR1 is SGHNT and CDR2 is YENEEA. The CDR3 protein is CASSLGGSAGELFF. The CDR3 DNA is TGTGCCAGCAGCTTAGGAGGGTCGGCCGGGGAGCTGTTTTTT. Full variable domain (remainder filled in from reference TRBV11-3 and TRBJ2-2): EAGVVQSPRYKIIEKKQPVAFWCNPISGHNTLYWYLQNLGQGPELLIRYENEEAVDDSQLPKDRFSAERLKGVDSTLKIQPAELGDSAVYLCASSLGGSAGELFFGEGSRLTVL.

The chain is built from TRBV27 and TRBJ1-6; no firm D call. This CDR3 is 16 amino acids long. CDR1 is MNHEY, CDR2 SMNVEV, per germline (reference sequence). Trimming pared 3 bases from V and 2 bases from J, leaving 11 bases between. The CDR3 sequence: CASSFNSGTYNSPLHF. CDR3 DNA: TGTGCCAGCAGTTTTAACTCGGGAACCTATAATTCACCCCTCCACTTT.

This chain uses TRBV5-5 with TRBJ2-7; TRBD1 matches at 9 bases. The CDR3 is 15 amino acids. Germline CDR1 is SGHKS and CDR2 is YYEKEE (reference sequence). J gave up 0 bases and V 4 bases, and 5 bases lay outside the gene matches. The chain's CDR3 is CASSSGDRVSYEQYF. CDR3 DNA sequence: TGTGCCAGCAGCAGCGGGGACAGGGTCTCCTACGAGCAGTACTTC.

The rearrangement joins TRBV19 to TRBJ1-5; the match to TRBD1 covers 7 bases. The V gene end was trimmed by 4 bases and the J gene end by 4 bases; junction bases not matched to a gene: 4. CDR3 length: 14 residues. Germline loops: CDR1 LNHDA, CDR2 SQIVND (reference sequence). The CDR3 protein is CASSRDSINQPQHF. The CDR3, as DNA: TGTGCCAGTAGTAGGGACAGCATAAATCAGCCCCAGCATTTT. Complete variable domain (other parts from reference TRBV19 and TRBJ1-5): DGGITQSPKYLFRKEGQNVTLSCEQNLNHDAMYWYRQDPGQGLRLIYYSQIVNDFQKGDIAEGYSVSREKKESFPLTVTSAQKNPTAFYLCASSRDSINQPQHFGDGTRLSIL.

The chain links TRBV18 to TRBJ2-5, with D possibly TRBD1 on 5 matching bases. Trimming cost V 0 bases and J 1 base, with 12 bases left between them. CDR1 is KGHSH, CDR2 LQKENI, per germline. The CDR3 is 16 amino acids. CDR3 sequence: CASSPPAGISQETQYF. The CDR3 DNA reads as TGTGCCAGCTCACCACCGGCAGGGATATCCCAAGAGACCCAGTACTTC.

The rearrangement joins TRBV5-5 to TRBJ2-5, with D tentatively TRBD2 (5 bases). Germline loops: CDR1 SGHKS, CDR2 YYEKEE (reference sequence). The CDR3 is 13 residues long. The V and J ends lost 4 bases and 5 bases respectively, with 12 bases between them. CDR3 region: CASSTPGGETQYF. In DNA form, the CDR3 reads TGTGCCAGCAGCACCCCGGGCGGGGAGACCCAGTACTTC.

The chain carries TRBV6-5 and TRBJ1-2; the D gene is possibly TRBD1 (6 bases). There are 12 residues in the CDR3. V lost 2 bases to trimming and J lost 5 bases, with 6 bases between them. From germline, CDR1 is MNHEY and CDR2 SVGAGI. The CDR3 DNA is TGTGCCAGCAGTTACAGGGGGTATGGCTACACCTTC. It codes for CASSYRGYGYTF.

This clone was observed once. This chain uses TRBV27 with TRBJ1-5; 7 bases align to TRBD1. Trimming cost V 7 bases and J 4 bases; bases outside gene matches: 10. The CDR3 runs 15 residues. CDR1 MNHEY and CDR2 SMNVEV come from the germline V gene (reference sequence). The CDR3 nucleotides are TGTGCCAGCAAATCAGAGGGGGCGTTGAATCAGCCCCAGCATTTT. It yields the protein CASKSEGALNQPQHF.

The chain joins TRBV12-5 to TRBJ1-1; D not certain. V was pared by 4 bases and J by 4 bases, with 13 bases between. Germline assignment: CDR1 LGHNT and CDR2 FRNRAP. The CDR3 runs to 14 residues. The CDR3 reads CASGWEGTGTEAFF. CDR3 DNA: TGTGCTAGTGGTTGGGAGGGAACGGGCACTGAAGCTTTCTTT.

The genes are TRBV5-1 and TRBJ2-1; D possibly corresponds to TRBD2 (5 bases). CDR3 size: 13 residues. Germline assignment: CDR1 SGHRS and CDR2 YFSETQ. V lost 1 base and J lost 5, with 7 bases in between. The CDR3 spells CASSLRDDNEQFF. The DNA for the CDR3 is TGCGCCAGCAGCTTGCGGGATGACAATGAGCAGTTCTTC.

The chain combines TRBV21-1 with TRBJ2-3; the table's D call, TRBD2, has no DNA check behind it. TRBV21-1 is marked as a pseudogene. The CDR3 loop spans 15 amino acids. The DNA for the CDR3 is TGTGCCAGCAGACTAGCGGGAGTAGGGACAGATACGCAGTATTTT. This encodes CASRLAGVGTDTQYF.

J is TRBJ1-2 and V is TRBV30; maybe TRBD1 (6 bases). The CDR3 has 13 amino acids. Germline-derived CDR1 and CDR2 are GTSNPN and SVGIG (reference sequence). Trimming took 3 bases from V and 7 from J, leaving 15 bases between them. The CDR3 DNA is TGTGCCTGGAGCGGGGGGGGCTGGGGTGGCTACACCTTC. As protein: CAWSGGGWGGYTF.

This chain joins TRBV10-3 and TRBJ2-7, with 9 bases matching TRBD1. In germline, CDR1 is ENHRY, CDR2 SYGVKD. V lost 10 bases to trimming and J lost 2 bases; unmatched junction nucleotides: 6. The CDR3 contains 13 residues. The CDR3 here is CATRDRVPYEQYF. CDR3 nucleotides: TGTGCCACCCGGGACAGGGTACCCTACGAGCAGTACTTC.

The chain is built from TRBV5-5 and TRBJ1-5, with D possibly being TRBD1 (5 bases). V lost 2 bases, J lost 3 bases, and 9 bases lay in between. Germline loops: CDR1 SGHKS, CDR2 YYEKEE (reference sequence). This CDR3 is 14 amino acids long. The CDR3 DNA sequence: TGTGCCAGCAGCTTCGTGGGGCCCAATCAGCCCCAGCATTTT. Amino acids: CASSFVGPNQPQHF.

This clone appeared a few times. The chain links TRBV27 to TRBJ1-1, with D maybe TRBD1 (5 bases). Trimming took 5 bases from V and 4 from J, leaving 17 bases between them. This CDR3 has 15 amino acids. Germline lookup yields CDR1 MNHEY and CDR2 SMNVEV (reference sequence). In nucleotides, the CDR3 is TGTGCCAGCAGTCCGATCCTTCAGGGTGGCACTGAAGCTTTCTTT. Its protein is CASSPILQGGTEAFF.

The chain employs TRBV5-1 and TRBJ2-7, with TRBD1 identical over 9 bases. This CDR3 is 15 amino acids long. CDR1 and CDR2 (germline): SGHRS, YFSETQ. V dropped 4 bases and J dropped 7; count of bases not matched to a gene: 12. CDR3 bases: TGCGCCAGCAGCCCCCCGGGACAGGGAAGGGGGGAGCAGTACTTC. It translates to CASSPPGQGRGEQYF.

This chain uses TRBV6-1 with TRBJ2-1; unclear D gene. The V end lost 0 bases, the J end lost 15 bases, and 6 bases lay between the germline ends. Looked up from germline, CDR1 is MNHNS and CDR2 is SASEGT. CDR3 length: 10 amino acids. The CDR3 spells CASSEATGFF. Here the CDR3 DNA reads TGTGCCAGCAGTGAAGCGACGGGGTTCTTC.

V and J are TRBV6-1 and TRBJ2-7; 8 bases are a match to TRBD1. The germline gives CDR1 MNHNS, CDR2 SASEGT. J was trimmed by 2 bases and V by 7 bases; bases with no gene match: 4. The CDR3 has 13 amino acids. The CDR3 region is CASTRTGPYEQYF. The CDR3 nucleotides read TGTGCCAGCACCCGGACAGGGCCCTACGAGCAGTACTTC.

The CDR3 sequence is CASSALYGTGATDTQYF. As DNA, the CDR3 is TGTGCCAGCAGCGCGTTGTACGGGACAGGGGCCACAGATACGCAGTATTTT. The chain couples TRBV5-4 to TRBJ2-3, with 10 bases aligning to TRBD1. The CDR3 spans 17 residues. Germline V gene lookup returns CDR1 SGHNT and CDR2 YYREEE (reference sequence). Trimming removed 4 bases from V and 2 bases from J; junction bases left unmatched: 10.

The CDR3 reads CASSRTLADSYNEQFF. In DNA, the CDR3 is TGTGCCAGCTCCCGAACCCTAGCAGACTCCTACAATGAGCAGTTCTTC. The V and J genes are TRBV18 and TRBJ2-1, with D possibly TRBD2 on 5 matching bases. V was shortened by 6 bases and J by 0 bases, with 15 bases between the two germline ends. CDR1 KGHSH and CDR2 LQKENI come from the germline V gene. The CDR3 is 16 residues long.

In its sample, this clone was seen once. V and J are TRBV30 and TRBJ2-2; TRBD1 matches 9 bases. The ends lost 5 bases at V and 1 base at J; junction bases unmatched: 2. The CDR3 spans 14 residues. The germline V gene has CDR1 GTSNPN and CDR2 SVGIG (reference sequence). CDR3 loop: CAWAGQGNTGELFF. DNA of the CDR3: TGTGCCTGGGCGGGACAGGGGAACACCGGGGAGCTGTTTTTT.

The V gene is TRBV19, the J gene TRBJ1-5, with TRBD1 matching 7 bases. The CDR3 is 14 residues long. Germline-derived CDR1 and CDR2 are LNHDA and SQIVND (reference sequence). V was clipped by 8 bases and J by 7 bases; unmatched bases: 11. CDR3 DNA sequence: TGTGCCAGTCAGCCCAGGGGGAGGTGGCAGCCCCAGCATTTT. It specifies CASQPRGRWQPQHF.

V usage is TRBV28 and J usage is TRBJ1-3, with 9 bases matching TRBD1. Per the germline V gene, CDR1 is MDHEN and CDR2 is SYDVKM. The CDR3 has 14 amino acids. V was clipped by 6 bases and J by 4 bases; unmatched bases: 4. CDR3 coding DNA: TGTGCCAGCAGCTGGACAGGGGTAGGAAACACCATATATTTT. This translates into CASSWTGVGNTIYF.

The CDR3 region has the DNA TGTGCCAGCAGTTACGCCAGGGTTTCACCCCTCCACTTT. Protein sequence: CASSYARVSPLHF. V usage is TRBV6-5 and J usage is TRBJ1-6; maybe TRBD1 (5 bases). CDR1 is MNHEY and CDR2 is SVGAGI in the germline V gene. V was clipped by 2 bases and J by 9 bases, with 8 bases between them. The CDR3 is made up of 13 amino acids.